This T cell receptor beta chain was documented in a study of control samples from healthy donors and cancer patients (dated by TCRdb to the early 2020s). Concerning this clone: Its antigen target is currently unknown. Base qualities are not recorded, but no much larger clone differs from it by a single base.

Taken from cysteine to phenylalanine, the CDR3 has 14 residues. Only the CDR3 DNA stays, 42 bases, in frame from base 1. The V and J ends are trimmed by 2 bases and 3 bases, leaving 10 bases between them. In the germline V gene (reference sequence), CDR1 corresponds to MNHEY and CDR2 to SMNVEV. The library was generated by the immunoSEQ multiplex PCR assay. TCRdb took this table from immuneACCESS and kept in-frame rearrangements with V and J called. Such tables lack part of the clones; where checked against another copy, unresolved V genes explain under half of the gap, and the rest is unexplained. Recorded for this sample are about 140,000 clones; just over 85% of them occurred a single time. The ten most abundant clones make up less than 2% of the sample.

The receptor was derived from a man younger than 35 in good health. The sequenced sample was blood. The sequence is built from TRBV27 and TRBJ2-5; TRBD2 is a possible D gene, resting on 7 matching bases. The nucleotide sequence is given as TGTGCCAGCAGTTTACAGGGGACTAAAGAGACCCAGTACTTC. Its amino acids are CASSLQGTKETQYF.